This T cell receptor (beta chain) was captured in a study of T cells in Graves' hyperthyroidism and ophthalmopathy. This CDR3 contains 17 residues. CDR1 LNHNV and CDR2 YYDKDF come from the germline V gene (reference sequence). The V segment lost 0 bases and the J segment 0 bases; nucleotides outside the gene matches: 8. The source material, RNA transcripts, was used to amplify TCR beta CDR3 regions. The TCR CDR3 was amplified in a first-round RT-PCR using the HTBI primer set. MiXCR, applied by TCRdb to the multiplex PCR reads, yields one record per CDR3 protein. Counted here are about 740,000 distinct CDR3 sequences, around 15% occurring once; the ten biggest clones make up roughly 10%. Stable Graves' hyperthyroidism meant no ophthalmopathy progression within 18 months.

The chain recombines TRBV15 with TRBJ2-7; TRBD2 matches 7 bases. This receptor was taken from a woman aged 18-29 years with Graves' hyperthyroidism. The sample was blood. CDR3 region: CATSRDWGGGISYEQYF. CDR3 sequence (DNA): TGTGCCACCAGCAGAGATTGGGGGGGGGGTATCTCCTACGAGCAGTACTTC. The entire variable domain, with the rest obtained from reference TRBV15 and TRBJ2-7, is as follows: DAMVIQNPRYQVTQFGKPVTLSCSQTLNHNVMYWYQQKSSQAPKLLFHYYDKDFNNEADTPDNFQSRRPNTSFCFLDIRSPGLGDTAMYLCATSRDWGGGISYEQYFGPGTRLTVT.